The subject of this entry is one TCR beta chain. This sample is part of a study of control samples from healthy donors and cancer patients. Sequenced by immunoSEQ multiplex PCR; TCRdb stores in-frame clones only, minus some. The table lists 80,000 or so clones, around 94% of them singletons. The clonotype originates from a woman between 40 and 55 years old in good health. Sequences were obtained from blood.

The chain's CDR3 is CAFLGTSGQETQYF. CDR3 nucleotide sequence: TGTGCCTTCCTTGGGACTAGCGGCCAAGAGACCCAGTACTTC. The V gene is TRBV30, the J gene TRBJ2-5; 11 positions match TRBD2. This CDR3 comprises 14 residues. Germline assignment: CDR1 GTSNPN and CDR2 SVGIG (reference sequence). J was trimmed by 1 base and V by 7 bases; bases with no gene match: 5.